This TCR beta chain emerged from a study of cytomegalovirus exposure and HLA in healthy donors. PCR used 60 Vbeta primers and 13 Jbeta primers. TCRdb's copy holds only in-frame clones and misses some; the assay was immunoSEQ multiplex PCR. The table lists approximately 190,000 clones, approximately 80% of them singletons, with around 14% in the top ten. The trim removed 5 bases at V and 5 bases at J, leaving 7 bases unmatched. The CDR3 length is 14 residues. Germline V gives CDR1 SGHNT, CDR2 YENEEA. This sequence originates from a woman in her twenties or thirties in good health and CMV-seropositive. V and J are TRBV11-3 and TRBJ2-7; 9 bases fit TRBD1. The sequenced sample consisted of PBMCs. CDR3 sequence: CASSRGQGHDEQYF. CDR3 coding DNA: TGTGCCAGCAGCCGGGGACAGGGCCACGACGAGCAGTACTTC.